This TCR beta chain was documented in a study of patients and donors after allogeneic stem cell transplantation. From germline, CDR1 is SGHRS and CDR2 YFSETQ. The CDR3 has 15 residues. V lost 0 bases and J lost 4, with 13 bases in between. TCRdb re-called the RT-PCR reads with MiXCR, one entry per CDR3 protein. The table lists about 960,000 distinct CDR3 sequences, over 15% of them singletons. This clonotype was observed a handful of times. Sequences were obtained from blood, either unsorted or a sorted T cell fraction (not recorded which). This receptor was taken from a human donor who was either an allogeneic HSCT recipient or a stem cell or donor lymphocyte infusion donor (not recorded which). It is not recorded whose cells these are; they may come from a transplant donor. The genes are TRBV5-1 and TRBJ1-1, with unresolved D. The chain's CDR3 is CASSLGPGGSTEAFF. The CDR3 DNA reads as TGCGCCAGCAGCTTGGGGCCGGGAGGGTCCACTGAAGCTTTCTTT.